The T cell receptor beta chain described here comes from a study of cytomegalovirus exposure and HLA in healthy donors (dated by TCRdb to about 2017). For the study in its entirety: An earlier analysis of several hundred of the donors reported 276 Gb of sequence data and 100 million to 130 million unique TCR beta sequences from approximately 180 million T cells. An early release covering over 500 HLA-typed donors comprised about 300 gigabases of sequencing data and 65 million to 100 million unique TCR sequences. Among the roughly 390 genotyped donors, 75% to 90% belonged to the genetic ancestry cluster associated with self-reported Caucasian donors. The study aimed to test whether cataloging public T cell receptors could reveal signatures of past pathogen exposure. The T cell repertoires of 666 subjects were profiled by immunosequencing and related to cytomegalovirus serostatus. A separate validation cohort of about 110 different subjects was used in addition to the 666-subject first cohort. To predict cytomegalovirus infection status, the study brought together high-throughput TCR immunosequencing, statistical association of individual TCRs with disease status, and machine learning. To study patterns of TCR occurrence, a later analysis re-analyzed previously published TCR beta repertoires from around 670 donors and added high-resolution HLA genotyping. Rather than drawing on any new phenotypic data, the later analysis identified candidate immune exposures from TCR beta sequences and the way those sequences occurred across donors. An earlier analysis of about 620 of the donors applied high-throughput TCR beta sequencing to assess whether each TCR beta V gene segment acted as functional or pseudogenic. Donor age, sex, ethnicity and CMV serostatus were collected together with the repertoire data. Genome-wide SNP genotypes for about 65% of the 666 donors were used in a later genetic analysis, which treated that subset as a discovery cohort. All discovery cohort repertoires had been generated using a single sequencing platform. HLA typing included class I and class II loci at four-digit resolution. The number of typed donors differed by locus: 629-630 for A, B, C, DRB1 and DQB1; some 540 for DQA1; roughly 600 for DPA1; and 400 to 480 for DPB1. Because of strong linkage in the cohort, five DR-DQ haplotypes were treated as single units for association and clustering. Among 300 to 450 genotyped donors of the cohort, an average of 235,054 unique TCR beta nucleotide sequences were sequenced per donor, around a sixth of them non-productive.

Library construction relied on the immunoSEQ multiplex PCR assay. The multiplex PCR relied on a mix of 60 forward primers for TCR Vbeta segments and 13 reverse primers for TCR Jbeta segments. The CDR3 region of rearranged TCR beta genes was amplified from genomic DNA by a multiplex PCR assay. Amplified TCR beta libraries were sequenced as 87-base-pair reads on the Illumina HiSeq System. The study's own analysis went as follows. A later analysis counted about 80 million unique TCR beta chains across the 550 to 800 repertoires, and around 9.9 million of these chains were shared by at least two donors. A nearest-neighbor algorithm error-corrected the raw reads and collapsed the reads into unique sequences, merging closely related sequences to remove PCR and sequencing errors. CDR3 sequences were aligned to IMGT reference sequences to assign V, D and J gene segments. For a sequence to be retained, a match of at least six nucleotides to both a V gene segment and a J gene segment was required. A rearrangement counted as productive if the CDR3 had no stop codons and remained in frame with V and J, and every other rearrangement counted as non-productive. CDR3 was defined according to IMGT convention as the region running from the second conserved V-encoded cysteine to the conserved J-encoded phenylalanine. Sequences without an unambiguous match to a single V gene segment were excluded from the earlier analysis of about 600 of the donors. In an earlier analysis of around 590 of the donors, a V segment was called functional when productive rearrangements were above 56.7%, and segregating when the standard deviation between donors exceeded 5%. A statistical classification framework was developed to diagnose cytomegalovirus status using the catalog of TCR beta chain sequences. In a later analysis, V and J genes were assigned by comparing TCR nucleotide sequences against IMGT/GENE-DB human TR gene sequences. A later analysis assigned CDR3 sequences and most-parsimonious VDJ recombination scenarios with the TCRdist pipeline. In a later analysis, each TCR beta chain was defined by its CDR3 amino acid sequence together with its V-gene family, and reads without a unique V-gene family were excluded. As a way to deal with suspected cross-contamination and a sequencing artifact, a later analysis dropped 640 or so nucleotide sequences that were highly shared and had low generation probability. In a later analysis, a clonal expansion index was calculated for each public chain from normalized within-repertoire ranks of inferred template counts. In a later analysis, generation probabilities were computed with a VDJ recombination model fitted to out-of-frame rearrangements, and the resulting probabilities were checked against IGoR. Hypergeometric tests were used in a later analysis to score TCR-TCR, TCR-HLA and TCR-CMV co-occurrence, with a repertoire-size bias correction applied to the TCR pairs. A later analysis estimated false discovery rates by permuting HLA or CMV assignments 20 times. In a later analysis, co-occurring TCRs were grouped with DBSCAN, and TCRdist sequence similarity was added when clustering was performed within HLA-allele-positive subsets. For co-occurrence clustering, repertoires with fewer than 30,000 or more than 120,000 public chains were excluded, along with four or five repertoires with anomalous nucleotide sharing. Entries here come from immuneACCESS through TCRdb and include only in-frame sequences with V and J called. Some clones fail to appear in such tables; in the studies checked, an unresolved V gene covers under half of the shortfall, and the cause of the remainder is unknown. V and J calls and clone size follow that table, whereas D and trimming were derived from the DNA. The sample data list 65,000 to 80,000 clones, and 79% of these were observed just once. 22% of the sample comes from the top ten.

The cohort consisted of 670 or so healthy bone marrow donors. At the time of sampling, all cohort members were nominally healthy, though unrecorded immune exposures were likely present. The donor was CMV seropositive and belonged to the group of 250 to 300 seropositive cohort members. Every donor gave a peripheral blood sample, and the peripheral blood mononuclear cells from that sample were used for TCR beta sequencing. Genomic DNA extraction from the blood cell samples was performed with the Qiagen DNeasy Blood Extraction Kit. Overall study outcomes, separate from this receptor: In a later analysis, the rate of TCR association differed among HLA loci, with DRB1 alleles having the most associated TCRs and HLA-C alleles having the fewest. A further reported finding was that TCR beta sequences accurately predicted the HLA-A and HLA-B alleles for most subjects in the first cohort. The authors suggested that the approach could potentially be generalized to other disease states and immunological phenotypes. Because HLA typing was unavailable for some donors at each locus, only the typed subset was used in association tests. Most TCR sequences were observed very rarely across donors, whereas some public TCRs were present in many individuals. The presence/absence analyses assumed that sequencing depth was roughly uniform across donors, and that assumption may not be true. Linkage disequilibrium might explain the correlated functional status among segregating V segments, but an unknown experimental factor could not be excluded. In a later analysis, HLA-associated TCR beta chains showed more clonal expansion and lower generation probabilities than non-associated chains that were equally common. In vitro tests confirmed that a few of the cytomegalovirus-associated TCR beta chains recognize cytomegalovirus antigens. In this cohort, only TCR beta chains were sequenced, and detectable features were limited by the absence of alpha or paired-chain data. Compared with the 666-donor mean, donors in an Asian-associated ancestry cluster had fewer N-insertions in productive TCRs, according to a later genetic analysis. In an earlier analysis of some 550 of the donors, most TCR beta V segments were observed in productive rearrangements about 87% or about 30% of the time, broadly matching IMGT annotations. The earlier analysis of approximately 560 of the donors excluded approximately 15 rarely observed V segments, including chromosome 9 orphons, because counts were too low. A later genetic analysis associated a missense DCLRE1C variant with V-gene and J-gene trimming of TCR beta chains, and an independent cohort replicated the association. According to a later analysis, most CMV-associated TCR beta chains appeared to be HLA-restricted, and the HLA associations seemed to be driven largely by CMV exposure. When HLA alleles, especially DR and DQ, strongly co-occurred, TCR associations were difficult to assign to individual alleles. A total of around 150 TCR beta chains were listed by the study as associated with cytomegalovirus. Cytomegalovirus status was reported to be diagnosed by the classifier with high specificity and sensitivity in both the original and validation cohorts. The sequencing pipeline was judged likely to have produced a cluster of highly shared sequence variants as a technical artifact. In a later analysis, several top co-occurrence clusters were reported to appear linked to parvovirus B19, influenza, CMV and Epstein-Barr virus. The only immune exposure information available for the cohort was CMV serostatus. Specific HLA alleles were associated with 15,000 to 20,000 TCR beta sequences at a false discovery rate of 0.05 in a later analysis.

This clone came up a few times. No cognate antigen has been identified for it. Base-call qualities are not available, and no considerably larger clone is one nucleotide away. The sequenced sample consisted of PBMCs. The TCR originated in a woman aged 40 to 50 in good health and CMV-seropositive.

In nucleotide form, the sequence is TGCAGCGTTGGGGCTGGGAATCAGCCCCAGCATTTT. It translates as CSVGAGNQPQHF. The chain was built from TRBV29-1 and TRBJ1-5; confidence is insufficient to name the D gene. Taken from the germline V gene, the CDR1 and CDR2 loops are SQVTM and ANQGSEA. The junction shows trimming of 4 bases on V and 4 bases on J, plus 8 bases between the germline ends. The CDR3 sequence holds 12 residues, the cysteine and phenylalanine included. The read is trimmed to its CDR3 DNA, 36 bases read in frame from base 1. With the portions outside the CDR3 filled from the reference TRBV29-1 and TRBJ1-5 genes, the complete variable region becomes SAVISQKPSRDICQRGTSLTIQCQVDSQVTMMFWYRQQPGQSLTLIATANQGSEATYESGFVIDKFPISRPNLTFSTLTVSNMSPEDSSIYLCSVGAGNQPQHFGDGTRLSIL.